Below, one T cell receptor beta chain is given with its context. Its target is not known. The sample comes from a study of cytomegalovirus exposure and HLA in healthy donors. Study-wide results and caveats: With DRB1 most and HLA-C fewest, TCR association rates differed between HLA loci in a later analysis.

This CDR3 spans 19 amino acids. In germline, CDR1 is LGHNT, CDR2 FRNRAP. The ends were cut back, 1 base at V and 9 bases at J, with 28 bases in the middle. 13 Jbeta primers and 60 Vbeta primers were used for the PCR. TCRdb's table, derived via immunoSEQ multiplex PCR, lists solely in-frame clones and lacks some. This repertoire shows approximately 110,000 clones, around 73% found once; its top ten account for around 8.1%. V gene TRBV12-5 combines with J gene TRBJ1-5; weak D call: TRBD1 (6 bases). The sequence was obtained from a middle-aged man in good health and CMV-seronegative. Sequenced material: PBMCs. The CDR3 loop is CASGLGTLRQDPNIRPQHF. The DNA of the CDR3 is TGTGCTAGTGGTTTGGGGACCCTCCGACAGGATCCGAATATTAGGCCCCAGCATTTT.